A single sample is the source of the 17 T cell receptor beta chains below, sequenced in a study of neurological immune-mediated disorders. TCRdb fed the 5' RACE reads into MiXCR, producing one record per CDR3 protein. The table includes more than 100,000 distinct CDR3 sequences, 9.5% to 14% detected once. Time point given: longitudinal time-point 3. Sequencing was performed on PBMCs. The receptors were gathered from a female donor with HTLV-1-associated myelopathy (HAM/TSP).

This clonotype showed up many times. The chain has TRBV13 and TRBJ2-7; D gene unclear. The CDR3 is made up of 14 amino acids. Trimming took 4 bases from V and 0 from J, leaving 10 bases between them. The germline gives CDR1 PRHDT, CDR2 FYEKMQ (reference sequence). Written as DNA, the CDR3 is TGTGCCAGCAGCTGTAGACCCAACTCCTACGAGCAGTACTTC. Protein product: CASSCRPNSYEQYF.

This chain links TRBV18 with TRBJ2-1; the D gene is possibly TRBD1 (6 bases). Trimming took off 1 base at V and 7 bases at J, with 11 bases between the two ends. Germline V gives CDR1 KGHSH, CDR2 LQKENI. The CDR3 is 14 residues long. The CDR3 DNA reads TGTGCCAGCTCACCACAGTTGACAGGTAATGAGCAGTTCTTC. This gives the protein CASSPQLTGNEQFF. Variable domain in full (rest from reference TRBV18 and TRBJ2-1): NAGVMQNPRHLVRRRGQEARLRCSPMKGHSHVYWYRQLPEEGLKFMVYLQKENIIDESGMPKERFSAEFPKEGPSILRIQQVVRGDSAAYFCASSPQLTGNEQFFGPGTRLTVL.

This clonotype was observed many times. A read error may produce the germline difference seen at one junction end. This chain joins TRBV15 and TRBJ2-4, with D possibly being TRBD2 (6 bases). Germline lookup yields CDR1 LNHNV and CDR2 YYDKDF (reference sequence). The CDR3 extends over 15 amino acids. Here the CDR3 reads CATSKEGRGGNIQYF. The DNA for the CDR3 is TGTGCTACCAGCAAGGAGGGGAGAGGTGGGAACATTCAGTACTTC.

As to this clonotype: The conserved final phenylalanine or tryptophan is absent from the CDR3, which likely points to a read error. The DNA is omitted, as the CDR3 cannot be located on it reliably, and the CDR3 follows TCRdb's listing. The chain couples TRBV5-1 to TRBJ2-1. Germline V CDR1 and CDR2: SGHRS, YFSETQ. The CDR3 spans 12 residues, counting both ends. CDR3 in amino acids: CASSLEGYEQLL.

This clonotype was counted many times. V and J are TRBV7-9 and TRBJ2-2; D ambiguous. Germline V lookup: CDR1 SEHNR, CDR2 FQNEAQ (reference sequence). This CDR3 contains 14 residues. With 2 bases removed from V and 6 bases from J, the gap between germline ends came to 10 bases. The CDR3 is CASSLSTLPGELFF. CDR3 bases: TGTGCCAGCAGCTTATCTACTTTACCCGGGGAGCTGTTTTTT.

The sample holds many counts of this clonotype. The rearrangement links TRBV3-1 to TRBJ2-1; the match to TRBD1 covers 7 bases. This CDR3 spans 15 amino acids. V lost 1 base and J lost 10; bases outside the gene matches: 10. Per germline, CDR1 LGHDT and CDR2 YNNKEL (reference sequence). CDR3 in amino acids: CASSQAGGPFLEQFF. In nucleotides, the CDR3 is TGTGCCAGCAGCCAAGCAGGGGGACCATTTTTGGAGCAGTTCTTC.

This clonotype has ten or more counts. V gene TRBV5-1 combines with J gene TRBJ2-7; 8 bases are a match to TRBD1. This CDR3 comprises 13 residues. With 4 bases clipped from V and 2 bases from J, the junction kept 2 bases outside the gene matches. Germline CDR1 and CDR2: SGHRS and YFSETQ. In DNA, the CDR3 is TGCGCCAGCAGCCCGACAGGGGCCTACGAGCAGTACTTC. It translates to CASSPTGAYEQYF.

This clonotype occurred a few times. This sequence joins TRBV6-2 or TRBV6-3 and TRBJ2-1, with D perhaps assigned TRBD1 or TRBD2 (5 bases each). CDR3 size: 16 residues. V was shortened by 7 bases and J by 7 bases, with 23 bases between the two germline ends. The germline gives CDR1 MNHEY, CDR2 SVGEGT. The CDR3 spells CASTLRGDSVGNEQFF. The CDR3 DNA is TGTGCCAGCACCCTCCGAGGGGATTCTGTGGGGAATGAGCAGTTCTTC.

This clonotype was counted at least ten times. CDR3 loop: CASSLDPNSPLHF. The DNA of the CDR3 is TGTGCCAGCAGCTTAGACCCGAATTCACCCCTCCACTTT. The chain links TRBV7-9 to TRBJ1-6; no clear D. Trimming left V 1 base short and J 7 bases short, with 5 bases between. This CDR3 contains 13 residues. Germline CDR1 is SEHNR and CDR2 is FQNEAQ (reference sequence).

This clonotype was detected ten times or more. The chain has TRBV7-2 and TRBJ2-7; D perhaps matches TRBD2 (5 bases). The V gene lost 3 bases and the J gene lost 9 bases, with 12 bases spanning the gap. CDR3 length: 12 residues. CDR1 and CDR2 (germline): SGHTA, FQGNSA. This chain's CDR3 is CASSFPPGGQYF. The DNA of the CDR3 is TGTGCCAGCAGCTTCCCCCCAGGAGGGCAGTACTTC.

This clonotype appeared many times. The chain links TRBV4-1 to TRBJ1-1; D is undetermined. The CDR3 loop spans 17 amino acids. V was shortened by 0 bases and J by 0 bases, with 14 bases between the two germline ends. CDR1 is MGHRA, CDR2 YSYEKL, per germline. CDR3: CASSQDLPAGMNTEAFF. In DNA form, the CDR3 reads TGCGCCAGCAGCCAAGATCTTCCGGCGGGAATGAACACTGAAGCTTTCTTT.

This clonotype has a count of ten or more. This chain connects TRBV4-1 to TRBJ2-1; 7 bases agree with TRBD1. Unmatched junction bases numbered 7, after V lost 2 bases and J lost 0 bases. CDR3 length: 17 amino acids. Germline V gene data show CDR1 as MGHRA and CDR2 as YSYEKL. The CDR3 protein is CASSQRRQGNSYNEQFF. The CDR3 DNA reads as TGCGCCAGCAGCCAACGGAGACAGGGTAACTCCTACAATGAGCAGTTCTTC.

This clonotype appeared many times. The chain employs TRBV14 and TRBJ2-7; D may be TRBD2 (7 bases). This CDR3 is 13 amino acids long. The V gene lost 0 bases and the J gene lost 9 bases, with 12 bases spanning the gap. Germline V CDR1 and CDR2: SGHDN, FVKESK. The CDR3 here is CASSQEGGDPQYF. DNA of the CDR3: TGTGCCAGCAGCCAAGAAGGGGGGGATCCGCAGTACTTC.

Ten or more counts support this clonotype. This chain connects TRBV10-3 to TRBJ2-1; 9 nucleotides match TRBD1. The CDR3 is made up of 15 amino acids. V shed 6 bases and J 3 bases; nucleotides not matched to a gene: 6. CDR1 and CDR2 (germline): ENHRY, SYGVKD. The CDR3 region has the DNA TGTGCCATCAGGGGACAGGGATCAAGCTACAATGAGCAGTTCTTC. Its protein product is CAIRGQGSSYNEQFF.

This clonotype was seen at least ten times. V and J are TRBV5-1 and TRBJ2-7; 7 bases match TRBD1. With 4 bases clipped from V and 1 base from J, the junction kept 8 bases outside the gene matches. This CDR3 region has 15 residues. Germline V gives CDR1 SGHRS, CDR2 YFSETQ. CDR3 residues: CASSTGTARSYEQYF. In nucleotides, the CDR3 is TGCGCCAGCAGCACCGGGACAGCGAGATCCTACGAGCAGTACTTC.

The chain couples TRBV11-2 to TRBJ2-3; possible D gene TRBD2, 6 bases. The germline V gene has CDR1 SGHAT and CDR2 FQNNGV. CDR3 length: 14 residues. V lost 8 bases to trimming and J lost 3 bases, with 15 bases between them. The CDR3 sequence is CASGRGSVTDTQYF. CDR3 DNA sequence: TGTGCCAGCGGCCGGGGGTCAGTAACAGATACGCAGTATTTT. Full variable domain (outside the CDR3, taken from reference TRBV11-2 and TRBJ2-3): EAGVAQSPRYKIIEKRQSVAFWCNPISGHATLYWYQQILGQGPKLLIQFQNNGVVDDSQLPKDRFSAERLKGVDSTLKIQPAKLEDSAVYLCASGRGSVTDTQYFGPGTRLTVL.

This clonotype was counted ten times or more. The chain is built from TRBV7-9 and TRBJ2-7; possible D gene TRBD1, 5 bases. CDR1 and CDR2 (germline): SEHNR, FQNEAQ (reference sequence). The CDR3 is made up of 14 amino acids. Trimming pared 8 bases from V and 4 bases from J, leaving 18 bases between. The DNA of the CDR3 is TGTGCCAGCTCAGACTCCCGAAGGGGTTACGAGCAGTACTTC. It encodes CASSDSRRGYEQYF.